The rows below give T cell receptor beta chains drawn from one sample of a study of naive and memory T cell subsets. MiXCR was run by TCRdb on the UMI-ligation and nested PCR reads, yielding one entry per CDR3 protein. The sample shows 150,000 or so distinct CDR3 sequences, roughly 20% of them seen only once. The specimen was naive CD4+ T cells from blood. The source of these receptors is a human donor in good health. Both conserved end residues are part of each CDR3. The order of the fields is CDR3 DNA, CDR3 protein, J gene, D gene, V gene, clone size. D genes are given only for firm matches. Where a row states a size, it is once, few, many or the class of an expanded clone; other rows omit it.

cdr3_nt: TGTGCCAGCTCGCAGACCATTGGGGGAAGCTCCTATAATTCACCCCTCCACTTT; cdr3_aa: CASSQTIGGSSYNSPLHF; j_call: TRBJ1-6; d_call: -; v_call: TRBV18; clone_size: few
cdr3_nt: TGCAGCGTTGAAAAGGGGTCAAACAATGGCTACACCTTC; cdr3_aa: CSVEKGSNNGYTF; j_call: TRBJ1-2; d_call: -; v_call: TRBV29-1; clone_size: few
cdr3_nt: TGTGCCAGCAGCTTAGCGCTCGGCCCAACAGATACGCAGTATTTT; cdr3_aa: CASSLALGPTDTQYF; j_call: TRBJ2-3; d_call: -; v_call: TRBV7-8; clone_size: -
cdr3_nt: TGTGCCAGCAGTGAGGGGACAGCTTACAATGAGCAGTTCTTC; cdr3_aa: CASSEGTAYNEQFF; j_call: TRBJ2-1; d_call: TRBD1; v_call: TRBV2; clone_size: -
cdr3_nt: TGTGCCAGCACCCGGGCTGCCTTGTTAGCGGGGGGACTCTCCTACAATGAGCAGTTCTTC; cdr3_aa: CASTRAALLAGGLSYNEQFF; j_call: TRBJ2-1; d_call: TRBD2; v_call: TRBV12-3/TRBV12-4; clone_size: many
cdr3_nt: TGCAGCGTTATAACAGCCGAGGAGCAGTACTTC; cdr3_aa: CSVITAEEQYF; j_call: TRBJ2-7; d_call: -; v_call: TRBV29-1; clone_size: many
cdr3_nt: TGCAGTGCTAGCGACAGGGGAACTAATGAAAAACTGTTTTTT; cdr3_aa: CSASDRGTNEKLFF; j_call: TRBJ1-4; d_call: TRBD1; v_call: TRBV20-1; clone_size: -
cdr3_nt: TGCAGTGCCCCACCTTGGGGCGGATCCACTTACGAGCAGTACTTC; cdr3_aa: CSAPPWGGSTYEQYF; j_call: TRBJ2-7; d_call: -; v_call: TRBV20-1; clone_size: -
cdr3_nt: TGCAGTGCTAAGGTGGGAGGTGAGCAGTTCTTC; cdr3_aa: CSAKVGGEQFF; j_call: TRBJ2-1; d_call: -; v_call: TRBV20-1; clone_size: -
cdr3_nt: TGTGCCAGCAGTTTATCCCCGGGGTATAGCAATCAGCCCCAGCATTTT; cdr3_aa: CASSLSPGYSNQPQHF; j_call: TRBJ1-5; d_call: -; v_call: TRBV27; clone_size: -
cdr3_nt: TGTGCCACCAGCAGAGATCAGGGGAGTCAGCCCCAGCATTTT; cdr3_aa: CATSRDQGSQPQHF; j_call: TRBJ1-5; d_call: -; v_call: TRBV15; clone_size: many
cdr3_nt: TGTGCCAGCAGCCAGACCGATGACAGTCGGACTTTC; cdr3_aa: CASSQTDDSRTF; j_call: TRBJ2-6; d_call: -; v_call: TRBV12-3/TRBV12-4; clone_size: -